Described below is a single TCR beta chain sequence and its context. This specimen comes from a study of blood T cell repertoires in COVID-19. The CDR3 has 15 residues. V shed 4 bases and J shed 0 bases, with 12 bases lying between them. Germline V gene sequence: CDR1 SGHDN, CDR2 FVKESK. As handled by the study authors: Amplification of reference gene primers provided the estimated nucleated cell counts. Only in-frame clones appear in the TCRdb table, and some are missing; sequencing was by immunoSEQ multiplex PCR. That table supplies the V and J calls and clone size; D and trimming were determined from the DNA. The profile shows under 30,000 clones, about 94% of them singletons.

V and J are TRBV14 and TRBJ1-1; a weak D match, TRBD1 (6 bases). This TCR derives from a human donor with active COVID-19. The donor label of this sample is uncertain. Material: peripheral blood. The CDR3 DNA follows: TGTGCCAGCAGCCTAGGACAGTTCATGAACACTGAAGCTTTCTTT. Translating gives CASSLGQFMNTEAFF.